This T cell receptor (beta chain) was captured by sequencing in a study of blood T cell repertoires in COVID-19. The overall study: COVID-19 samples, acute and convalescent, were from the United States, Italy and Spain.

From germline, CDR1 is WSHSY and CDR2 SAAADI. The CDR3 has 14 residues. Trimming left V 2 bases short and J 3 bases short, with 10 bases between. Profiled with immunoSEQ multiplex PCR; TCRdb holds only in-frame clones, not every one. The data contain fewer than 250,000 clones, around 81% of them seen just once; the ten biggest clones take up 0.85% to 0.95%. This TCR came from a man in his sixties with COVID-19, enrolled during active disease. The rearrangement uses TRBV10-2 and TRBJ1-2, with D possibly TRBD1 on 5 matching bases. Sequenced material: peripheral blood. The CDR3 DNA is TGCGCCAGCAGTGAGAGGCAGGGTGACTATGGCTACACCTTC. It specifies CASSERQGDYGYTF.